This T cell receptor (beta chain) comes out of a study of blood T cell repertoires in COVID-19. Study overall: PBMCs, B-cell-depleted T cells, or T cells provided the cDNA or gDNA that made up the material.

Only in-frame clones appear in the TCRdb table, and some are missing; sequencing was by immunoSEQ multiplex PCR. The data show about 87,000 clones, approximately 89% seen once. The CDR3 is made up of 13 amino acids. The ends were cut back, 8 bases at V and 1 base at J, with 14 bases in the middle. Germline V gene lookup returns CDR1 GTSNPN and CDR2 SVGIG (reference sequence). Sequenced input: peripheral blood. This rearrangement joins TRBV30 to TRBJ1-2; weak D call: TRBD1 (5 bases). The source is a woman older than 75 with active COVID-19. The CDR3 DNA is TGTGCCGGGGCGGACACCCTTAACTATGGCTACACCTTC. This translates into CAGADTLNYGYTF.